Shown below are 12 T cell receptor beta chains from a single sample sequenced in a study of blood T cells in healthy people across ages. For the second PCR, which ran for about 7 to 11 cycles, a sample-barcoded 5' primer and a J-beta primer mix were used. Each CDR3 protein gets one entry after TCRdb re-called the 5' RACE reads with MiXCR. This table has about 680,000 distinct CDR3 sequences, roughly 50% appearing once. The specimen was blood. These receptors were taken from a woman in her fifties or sixties in good health.

A few counts support this clonotype. The chain carries TRBV11-2 and TRBJ2-1; possible D gene TRBD2, 7 bases. Germline lookup yields CDR1 SGHAT and CDR2 FQNNGV. Trimming stripped 1 base from V and 9 bases from J, with 19 bases between. This CDR3 is 16 amino acids long. CDR3 residues: CASSLVPLGGLGEQFF. The CDR3 DNA reads TGTGCCAGCAGCTTAGTTCCCTTGGGGGGGCTTGGTGAGCAGTTCTTC.

The V call is TRBV4-3, the J call TRBJ2-3; TRBD1 might be the D (6 bases). This CDR3 is built from 16 residues. Germline assignment: CDR1 LGHNA and CDR2 YSLEER. The germline V and J ends were trimmed by 4 bases and 2 bases, with 16 bases remaining between them. This CDR3 reads CASSPRGRGYTDTQYF. CDR3 coding DNA: TGCGCCAGCAGCCCCCGGGGCAGGGGATACACAGATACGCAGTATTTT.

The V gene is TRBV25-1, the J gene TRBJ1-4; D call uncertain. The CDR3 runs to 14 residues. CDR1 is MGHDK, CDR2 SYGVNS, per germline. V was pared by 3 bases and J by 4 bases, with 9 bases between. The CDR3 DNA reads as TGTGCCAGCAGTGACGGTAGCTTTAATGAAAAACTGTTTTTT. Protein: CASSDGSFNEKLFF.

The chain uses TRBV12-3 or TRBV12-4 and TRBJ1-1; D not certain. This CDR3 comprises 12 residues. The V gene lost 1 base and the J gene lost 10 bases, with 10 bases spanning the gap. The chain's CDR3 is CASSLVGEGAFF. The CDR3 DNA sequence: TGTGCCAGCAGTTTAGTTGGGGAAGGAGCTTTCTTT.

This clonotype came up a few times. This sequence may be a read error, since a much larger clone differs from it by one base. The rearrangement uses TRBV6-5 and TRBJ2-1, with D possibly being TRBD1 (5 bases). Between the trimmed V and J ends, which lost 5 bases and 10 bases, there was a span of 18 bases. CDR1 is MNHEY and CDR2 is SVGAGI in the germline V gene. CDR3 length: 14 amino acids. CDR3 region: CASSDGQGIGEQFF. The CDR3 DNA reads TGTGCCAGCAGTGACGGGCAGGGTATTGGAGAGCAGTTCTTC.

The rearrangement uses TRBV11-2 and TRBJ2-1, with D perhaps TRBD2 (5 bases). Germline-derived CDR1 and CDR2 are SGHAT and FQNNGV. The CDR3 is 15 residues long. V was shortened by 3 bases and J by 0 bases, with 9 bases between the two germline ends. The CDR3 sequence: CASSFLAGSYNEQFF. CDR3 DNA sequence: TGTGCCAGCAGCTTTCTAGCTGGCTCCTACAATGAGCAGTTCTTC.

The chain is built from TRBV6-1 and TRBJ2-3, with a weak D call TRBD2 (6 bases). This CDR3 region has 14 residues. The ends were cut back, 8 bases at V and 8 bases at J, with 20 bases in the middle. From germline, CDR1 is MNHNS and CDR2 SASEGT. CDR3 sequence (DNA): TGTGCCAGCGGGGATAGCGGAACCCTGGGTACGCAGTATTTT. This translates into CASGDSGTLGTQYF.

The chain is built from TRBV6-1 and TRBJ2-7; 8 bases match TRBD1. The germline gives CDR1 MNHNS, CDR2 SASEGT. This CDR3 region has 15 residues. V lost 6 bases, J lost 5 bases, and 12 bases stayed unmatched. DNA for the CDR3: TGTGCCAGCAGGAAGGGTGACAGGGGTTCAGACGAGCAGTACTTC. This sequence encodes CASRKGDRGSDEQYF.

The chain couples TRBV10-3 to TRBJ2-3, with TRBD1 matching 7 bases. Trimming removed 0 bases from V and 3 bases from J; junction bases left unmatched: 3. There are 15 residues in the CDR3. Germline V gene sequence: CDR1 ENHRY, CDR2 SYGVKD. The CDR3 DNA reads as TGTGCCATCAGTGAGTCGACGGGACAGACAGATACGCAGTATTTT. Encoded protein: CAISESTGQTDTQYF.

The chain couples TRBV29-1 to TRBJ2-3; no clear D gene. The germline gives CDR1 SQVTM, CDR2 ANQGSEA. This CDR3 contains 12 residues. Trimming took off 5 bases at V and 0 bases at J, with 6 bases between the two ends. The CDR3 bases are TGCAGCGTTCGGGTCAGCACAGATACGCAGTATTTT. This sequence encodes CSVRVSTDTQYF.

The chain is built from TRBV2 and TRBJ2-3, with 10 bases fitting TRBD2. This CDR3 contains 16 residues. Germline trimming cut 4 bases from V and 6 bases from J; bases unmatched to any gene: 10. Per the germline V gene, CDR1 is SNHLY and CDR2 is FYNNEI. The CDR3 loop is CASSARSSGGLDTQYF. The CDR3 nucleotides are TGTGCCAGCAGTGCCAGGTCTAGCGGGGGACTGGATACGCAGTATTTT.

There are a few counts of this clonotype. V and J are TRBV24-1 and TRBJ2-5; tentatively, D is TRBD2 (6 bases). There are 13 residues in the CDR3. Germline V lookup: CDR1 KGHDR, CDR2 SFDVKD. V gave up 9 bases and J gave up 4 bases, with 14 bases separating them. The CDR3 reads CATQRTGGETQYF. DNA for the CDR3: TGTGCCACCCAGCGGACCGGGGGAGAGACCCAGTACTTC.